This TCR beta chain comes out of a study of response to subunit inactivated influenza vaccine (dated by TCRdb to 2017 to 2018). Study-level background: The study used deep quantitative T cell receptor repertoire profiling to track responses to a trivalent subunit inactivated influenza vaccine.

What the study reported, not specific to this receptor: The authors suggested that each seasonal influenza vaccination may recruit only a limited number of new T cells.

The CDR3, from cysteine to phenylalanine, totals 15 residues. Of all the DNA, just the CDR3 is kept, 45 bases in frame from base 1. Unmatched junction bases come to 6, with V trimmed by 5 bases and J by 4 bases. Taken from the germline V gene (reference sequence), the CDR1 and CDR2 loops are SEHNR and FQNEAQ. This clonotype came up a few times. What this receptor recognizes is not known. No clone much larger than this one lies a single base away; base qualities are absent. Libraries came from RT-PCR. Instrument on record: Illumina HiSeq 2500. TCRdb itself trimmed the public reads at Q25 with fastp, ran MiXCR and retained productive beta chains. Here each entry gathers all rows of one CDR3 protein and keeps the most common genes and DNA. This sample gives roughly 710,000 distinct CDR3 sequences in total; around 13% of them show up just once. 7.5% to 8% of the sample belongs to the ten largest clones.

The chain is made from TRBV7-9 and TRBJ2-2, and TRBD2 aligns with 8 junction nucleotides. The sequencing used PBMCs from blood, collected roughly 2 weeks before vaccination. This TCR was recovered from a man aged 45-60 years who received an inactivated influenza vaccine. Donor details come from another sample of the same person, matched by shared clones. The DNA sequence reads TGTGCCAGCAGCCCGGGGGGGCTTACCACCGGGGAGCTGTTTTTT. This yields the protein CASSPGGLTTGELFF.